The sequence of this T cell receptor (beta chain) was determined in a study of neurological immune-mediated disorders. The overall study: Relapsing-remitting patients made up most of the 34 multiple sclerosis patients, and secondary progressive patients made up 3.

Synthesis of cDNA was performed by 5'RACE using 10-nucleotide random UMIs. Every sequencing run generated in excess of 170 million TCR-beta sequences. These sequences covered 15-18 subjects. TCRdb fed the 5' RACE reads into MiXCR, producing one record per CDR3 protein. Of about 55,000 distinct CDR3 sequences listed, approximately 3.9% are singletons. This CDR3 comprises 12 residues. Germline-derived CDR1 and CDR2 are SNHLY and FYNNEI. V lost 7 bases and J lost 5; bases outside the gene matches: 4. This clonotype was seen only a few times. This TCR derives from a man under 40 with multiple sclerosis. The sequenced material came from PBMCs. The chain combines TRBV2 with TRBJ2-5, with TRBD2 matching over 7 bases. The CDR3: CASTREWETQYF. As DNA, the CDR3 is TGTGCCAGCACGCGGGAGTGGGAGACCCAGTACTTC.